This is a list of T cell receptor beta chains from one sample in a study of blood T cell repertoires in COVID-19. Using immunoSEQ multiplex PCR, the repertoire was profiled, and TCRdb retains in-frame clones only, with some absent. Of approximately 250,000 clones in the sample, approximately 84% were seen once. Material for sequencing was PBMCs or T cells enriched from blood (not recorded which). These receptors all stem from a man aged 35 to 55 who had recovered from COVID-19. The CDR3 runs from the conserved cysteine through the conserved F or W. A D gene is named only where the DNA matches it firmly. Clone size is shown for a subset of rows, as once, few, many or a class of expanded clone.

D gene | clone size | CDR3 length | J gene | V gene | CDR3 DNA | CDR3 protein
- | - | 14 | TRBJ2-3 | TRBV6-5 | TGTGCCAGCAGTTACTTGGACATCACAGATACGCAGTATTTT | CASSYLDITDTQYF
- | - | 15 | TRBJ1-1 | TRBV10-3 | TGTGCCATCAGTGAGCCGACCGACAGAAACACTGAAGCTTTCTTT | CAISEPTDRNTEAFF
- | - | 12 | TRBJ2-5 | TRBV6-5 | TGTGCCAGCAGTTCGGCAAGAGGGAGCCAGTACTTC | CASSSARGSQYF
- | - | 11 | TRBJ1-1 | TRBV28 | TGTGCCAGCAGTTTAACACAGGAAGCTTTCTTT | CASSLTQEAFF
TRBD1 | once | 14 | TRBJ1-2 | TRBV28 | TGTGCCAGCGACACAGGGGGGCAGGGTTATGGCTACACCTTC | CASDTGGQGYGYTF
TRBD1 | - | 15 | TRBJ1-4 | TRBV4-3 | TGCGCCAGCAGCCAAAGGACAGGGGTGGGCGAAAAACTGTTTTTT | CASSQRTGVGEKLFF
- | few | 16 | TRBJ2-2 | TRBV11-3 | TGTGCCAGCAGCTTAGATTCGGTTCTGAGCACCGGGGAGCTGTTTTTT | CASSLDSVLSTGELFF
TRBD1 | - | 13 | TRBJ2-7 | TRBV28 | TGTGCCAGCAGCCCTGACAGGGGCTACGAGCAGTACTTC | CASSPDRGYEQYF
TRBD2 | - | 17 | TRBJ2-7 | TRBV5-1 | TGCGCCAGCAGCTTGCCTCACCTTAGCGGGAGCTCCTACGAGCAGTACTTC | CASSLPHLSGSSYEQYF
TRBD1 | - | 17 | TRBJ1-2 | TRBV5-4 | TGTGCCAGCAGCTTTTACCGGGACAGTGTTCCTAACTATGGCTACACCTTC | CASSFYRDSVPNYGYTF
- | - | 12 | TRBJ2-1 | TRBV11-3 | TGTGCCAGTCTCCGGGGATTCAATGAGCAGTTCTTC | CASLRGFNEQFF
TRBD1 | - | 19 | TRBJ1-5 | TRBV27 | TGTGCCAGCTCGAGGGGGACAGGGGGAGGTTATCTGGGCAATCAGCCCCAGCATTTT | CASSRGTGGGYLGNQPQHF
- | few | 13 | TRBJ2-3 | TRBV5-1 | TGCGCCAGCAGCTTGGTTCCCTCAGATACGCAGTATTTT | CASSLVPSDTQYF
TRBD1 | - | 15 | TRBJ1-1 | TRBV28 | TGTGCCAGCAGTTTGACAGGGGGCGCGAGTCGTGAAGCTTTCTTT | CASSLTGGASREAFF
TRBD1 | - | 15 | TRBJ1-5 | TRBV6-2/TRBV6-3 | TGTGCCAGCAGTTGGTCGGACAGGGGGCACCAGCCCCAGCATTTT | CASSWSDRGHQPQHF
- | - | 13 | TRBJ1-1 | TRBV5-1 | TGCGCCAGCAGCTTGGAGGGGTGGACTGAAGCTTTCTTT | CASSLEGWTEAFF
TRBD2 | few | 16 | TRBJ2-3 | TRBV7-8 | TGTGCCAGCAGCTTAGCGCGGGGGGGCGGGACAGATACGCAGTATTTT | CASSLARGGGTDTQYF
- | - | 13 | TRBJ2-6 | TRBV12-3/TRBV12-4 | TGTGCCAGCAGTTTTGAGACAGCCCGAGTCCTGACTTTC | CASSFETARVLTF
- | - | 12 | TRBJ2-7 | TRBV5-1 | TGCGCCAGCAGCCCACAGGGGGGGGAGCAGTACTTC | CASSPQGGEQYF
TRBD2 | - | 14 | TRBJ2-3 | TRBV5-5 | TGTGCCAGCAGCCCGGGGGGGCGGGCAGATACGCAGTATTTT | CASSPGGRADTQYF
TRBD1 | - | 17 | TRBJ1-4 | TRBV6-6 | TGTGCCAGCAGTCTTGACAATATGGACAGGGACCCCCGAAAACTGTTTTTT | CASSLDNMDRDPRKLFF
TRBD1 | - | 16 | TRBJ1-2 | TRBV28 | TGTGCCAGCAGGTTACGATCGACAGGGGGCGCCGCTGGCTACACCTTC | CASRLRSTGGAAGYTF
TRBD2 | - | 18 | TRBJ2-2 | TRBV11-3 | TGTGCCAGCAGCTTAGGACAAGGGACTAGCGGGAGTAGCCGGGAGCTGTTTTTT | CASSLGQGTSGSSRELFF
TRBD2 | - | 17 | TRBJ2-2 | TRBV3-1/TRBV3-2 | TGTGCCAGCAGCCAAGGTTTAGCGGGAGGTGGTACCGGGGAGCTGTTTTTT | CASSQGLAGGGTGELFF
- | - | 15 | TRBJ1-5 | TRBV9 | TGTGCCAGCAGCGAGGGGTTTTATAGCAATCAGCCCCAGCATTTT | CASSEGFYSNQPQHF
- | few | 12 | TRBJ1-1 | TRBV4-1 | TGCGCCAGCAGCCAAGACATGGGGAGAGCTTTCTTT | CASSQDMGRAFF
- | - | 12 | TRBJ1-1 | TRBV4-2 | TGTGCCAGCAGCCTGGCGGACACTGAAGCTTTCTTT | CASSLADTEAFF
- | - | 15 | TRBJ2-1 | TRBV6-5 | TGTGCCAGCAGTTACTCGCAACAATGGGCCAATGAGCAGTTCTTC | CASSYSQQWANEQFF
TRBD2 | - | 18 | TRBJ2-7 | TRBV4-1 | TGCGCCAGCAGCCTTAGACTAGCGGGAGGGCCTGACTCCTACGAGCAGTACTTC | CASSLRLAGGPDSYEQYF
- | - | 13 | TRBJ2-1 | TRBV10-1 | TGCGCCAGCAGTGAGACGCGCTGGGCTGAGCAGTTCTTC | CASSETRWAEQFF
- | - | 14 | TRBJ2-7 | TRBV4-2 | TGTGCCAGCAGCCGAGAGCTGGCCGCCTACGAGCAGTACTTC | CASSRELAAYEQYF
- | - | 16 | TRBJ1-1 | TRBV6-2/TRBV6-3 | TGTGCCAGCAGTTCCCGTACAGGGTGGGTGAACACTGAAGCTTTCTTT | CASSSRTGWVNTEAFF
- | - | 13 | TRBJ2-1 | TRBV12-5 | TGTGCTAGTGGTTTGGGTTTCCCTAGTGAGCAGTTCTTC | CASGLGFPSEQFF
- | - | 15 | TRBJ1-3 | TRBV11-2 | TGTGCCAGCAGCTTAACGGTCTACTCTGGAAACACCATATATTTT | CASSLTVYSGNTIYF
TRBD1 | - | 13 | TRBJ2-5 | TRBV7-2 | TGTGCCAGCAGCTGGGACAGGGAAGAGACCCAGTACTTC | CASSWDREETQYF
TRBD1 | few | 17 | TRBJ2-3 | TRBV5-1 | TGCGCCAGCAGCTGGCCCCCGACAGGGGGGAGCACAGATACGCAGTATTTT | CASSWPPTGGSTDTQYF
TRBD1 | - | 11 | TRBJ1-1 | TRBV7-9 | TGTGCCAGCAGGGACAGGGGGGAAGCTTTCTTT | CASRDRGEAFF